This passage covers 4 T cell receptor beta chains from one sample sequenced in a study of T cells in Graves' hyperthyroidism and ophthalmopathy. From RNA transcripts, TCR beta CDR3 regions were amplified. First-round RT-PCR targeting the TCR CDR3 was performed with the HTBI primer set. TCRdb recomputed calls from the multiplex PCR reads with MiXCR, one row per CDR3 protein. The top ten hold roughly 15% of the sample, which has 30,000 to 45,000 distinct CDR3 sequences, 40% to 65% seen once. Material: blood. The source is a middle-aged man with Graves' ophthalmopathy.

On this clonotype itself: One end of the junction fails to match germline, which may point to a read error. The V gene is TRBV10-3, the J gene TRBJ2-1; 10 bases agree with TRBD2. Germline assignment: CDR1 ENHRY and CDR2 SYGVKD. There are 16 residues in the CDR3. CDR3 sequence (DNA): TGTGCCAGCAGTCCAAGCGGGAGGGCCCGGGGTCTTGAGCAGTTCTTC. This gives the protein CASSPSGRARGLEQFF.

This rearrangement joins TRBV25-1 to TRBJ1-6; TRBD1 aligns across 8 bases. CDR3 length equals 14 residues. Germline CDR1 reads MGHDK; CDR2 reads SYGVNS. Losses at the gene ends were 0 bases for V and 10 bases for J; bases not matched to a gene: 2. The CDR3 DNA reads TGTGCCAGCAGTGAATACTGGACAGGGTCACCCCTCCACTTT. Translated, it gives CASSEYWTGSPLHF. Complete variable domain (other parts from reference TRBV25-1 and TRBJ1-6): EADIYQTPRYLVIGTGKKITLECSQTMGHDKMYWYQQDPGMELHLIHYSYGVNSTEKGDLSSESTVSRIRTEHFPLTLESARPSHTSQYLCASSEYWTGSPLHFGNGTRLTVT.

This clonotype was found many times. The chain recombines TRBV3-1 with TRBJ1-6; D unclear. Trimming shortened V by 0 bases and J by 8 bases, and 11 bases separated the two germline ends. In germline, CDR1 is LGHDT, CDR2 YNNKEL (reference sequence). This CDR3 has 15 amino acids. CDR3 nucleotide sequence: TGTGCCAGCAGCCAAGAGATAGGTTCCTATTCACCCCTCCACTTT. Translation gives CASSQEIGSYSPLHF.

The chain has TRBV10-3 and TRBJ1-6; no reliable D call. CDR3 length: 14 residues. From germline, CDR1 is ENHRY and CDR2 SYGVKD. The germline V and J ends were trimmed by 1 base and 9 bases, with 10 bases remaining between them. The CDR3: CAISEWTNGSPLHF. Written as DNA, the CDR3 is TGTGCCATCAGTGAGTGGACGAACGGTTCACCCCTCCACTTT.